The rows below give T cell receptor beta chains drawn from one sample of a study of T cells in tumors after PD-1 blockade. Assay: immunoSEQ multiplex PCR; the TCRdb copy retains only in-frame clones and omits some. The data contain some 43,000 clones, more than 65% of them seen just once; the ten biggest clones take up about 4%. The sample consisted of PBMCs, taken before anti-PD-1 treatment. Every receptor here comes from a human donor with basal cell carcinoma. The CDR3 runs from the conserved cysteine through the conserved F or W. A D gene is named only where the DNA matches it firmly. Part of the rows lack a size; the others show once, few, many or a class for expanded clones.

>few|TRBV7-6|TRBJ2-7|.
CASSPGSAEQYF
TGTGCCAGCAGCCCCGGGAGCGCGGAGCAGTACTTC
>.|TRBV7-9|TRBJ1-1|TRBD1
CASSLGGQGAKLMNTEAFF
TGTGCCAGCAGCTTAGGGGGACAGGGGGCTAAACTCATGAACACTGAAGCTTTCTTT
>.|TRBV3-1/TRBV3-2|TRBJ2-7|TRBD2
CASSWGSGLAGESYEQYF
TGTGCCAGCAGCTGGGGTTCCGGACTAGCGGGGGAATCCTACGAGCAGTACTTC
>.|TRBV5-1|TRBJ1-5|TRBD1
CASSPGAGGDQPQHF
TGCGCCAGCAGCCCGGGGGCAGGGGGGGATCAGCCCCAGCATTTT
>.|TRBV5-1|TRBJ2-1|TRBD2
CASNLAGSYNEQFF
TGCGCCAGCAACCTAGCGGGGTCCTACAATGAGCAGTTCTTC
>.|TRBV3-1/TRBV3-2|TRBJ1-3|.
CASSQTTRGNTIYF
TGTGCCAGCAGCCAAACGACTCGTGGAAACACCATATATTTT
>.|TRBV7-2|TRBJ2-7|.
CASSENRVRDEQYF
TGTGCCAGCAGCGAAAACAGGGTTCGCGACGAGCAGTACTTC
>.|TRBV27|TRBJ2-7|TRBD2
CASSLSRGAYEQYF
TGTGCCAGCAGTTTGTCGCGGGGGGCCTACGAGCAGTACTTC
>.|TRBV4-1|TRBJ2-7|.
CASSSLRGSENEQYF
TGCGCCAGCAGCTCCTTGAGGGGTAGCGAGAACGAGCAGTACTTC
>.|TRBV10-3|TRBJ2-2|.
CAISSTDTGELFF
TGTGCCATCAGTTCTACAGATACCGGGGAGCTGTTTTTT
>.|TRBV5-1|TRBJ1-1|.
CASSSGTSLAEAFF
TGCGCCAGCAGCTCGGGGACGAGTCTCGCTGAAGCTTTCTTT
>.|TRBV3-1/TRBV3-2|TRBJ2-2|.
CASNPSGNTGELFF
TGTGCCAGCAACCCCTCTGGGAACACCGGGGAGCTGTTTTTT
>.|TRBV14|TRBJ1-2|.
CASSQVPIYGYTF
TGTGCCAGCAGCCAAGTCCCAATCTATGGCTACACCTTC
>.|TRBV10-3|TRBJ2-1|TRBD1
CAITPSGQVDEQFF
TGTGCCATCACACCCTCAGGACAGGTAGATGAGCAGTTCTTC
>.|TRBV19|TRBJ2-5|TRBD2
CASSIGLAGEETQYF
TGTGCCAGTAGTATCGGACTAGCGGGGGAAGAGACCCAGTACTTC
>.|TRBV27|TRBJ1-4|.
CASRGTSEKLFF
TGTGCCAGCAGGGGAACATCTGAAAAACTGTTTTTT
>.|TRBV7-9|TRBJ2-3|TRBD2
CATSFGGGGTVDTQYF
TGTGCCACCTCCTTCGGGGGCGGGGGGACGGTAGATACGCAGTATTTT
>.|TRBV19|TRBJ1-5|TRBD1
CASSIFATGEQPQHF
TGTGCCAGTAGTATTTTCGCGACAGGGGAACAGCCCCAGCATTTT
>.|TRBV7-8|TRBJ2-3|.
CASSHADTQYF
TGTGCCAGCAGCCACGCGGATACGCAGTATTTT
>.|TRBV5-4|TRBJ2-3|.
CASSSGYGGGATDTQYF
TGTGCCAGCAGCTCGGGGTATGGGGGCGGGGCCACAGATACGCAGTATTTT
>few|TRBV5-1|TRBJ2-7|TRBD2
CASRWGGGSNEQYF
TGCGCCAGCCGATGGGGCGGGGGTTCGAACGAGCAGTACTTC
>.|TRBV18|TRBJ1-5|.
CASSVDGLMSQHF
TGTGCCAGCTCCGTCGACGGTTTGATGTCCCAGCATTTT
>.|TRBV2|TRBJ2-1|TRBD1
CASSAETGSYNEQFF
TGTGCCAGCAGTGCGGAGACAGGGTCCTACAATGAGCAGTTCTTC
>.|TRBV9|TRBJ1-2|TRBD1
CASSNRQGLYGYTF
TGTGCCAGCAGCAACCGACAGGGCCTCTATGGCTACACCTTC
>.|TRBV2|TRBJ1-4|TRBD1
CASSAGTASNEKLFF
TGTGCCAGCAGTGCGGGGACAGCGAGTAATGAAAAACTGTTTTTT
>few|TRBV6-1|TRBJ2-1|.
CASSDGRETDEQFF
TGTGCCAGCAGTGACGGCAGGGAGACGGATGAGCAGTTCTTC
>once|TRBV25-1|TRBJ2-3|TRBD2
CASRLAGGTDTQYF
TGTGCCAGTAGACTAGCGGGGGGCACAGATACGCAGTATTTT
>.|TRBV28|TRBJ1-2|.
CASSSSRGSYGYTF
TGTGCCAGCAGTTCCTCCCGGGGTTCCTATGGCTACACCTTC
>.|TRBV14|TRBJ1-6|.
CASSHRGDGLWSPLHF
TGTGCCAGCAGCCACCGGGGGGACGGACTCTGGTCACCCCTCCACTTT
>.|TRBV6-5|TRBJ2-1|.
CASSYYGLDEQFF
TGTGCCAGCAGTTATTACGGTTTAGATGAGCAGTTCTTC
>once|TRBV6-1|TRBJ2-7|.
CASSERDTHYEQYF
TGTGCCAGCAGTGAAAGGGACACCCACTACGAGCAGTACTTC
>once|TRBV19|TRBJ1-2|.
CASSIVGSGGRVGYTF
TGTGCCAGTAGTATAGTTGGTTCCGGGGGGCGAGTTGGCTACACCTTC
>.|TRBV5-1|TRBJ1-3|.
CASSLGGQHSGNTIYF
TGCGCCAGCAGCTTGGGAGGGCAGCACTCTGGAAACACCATATATTTT
>.|TRBV28|TRBJ1-2|.
CASSLVGGVGYTF
TGTGCCAGCAGTTTAGTTGGAGGGGTGGGCTACACCTTC
>few|TRBV19|TRBJ1-6|.
CAPAGDNPPLHF
TGTGCCCCGGCAGGAGATAATCCACCCCTCCACTTT
>.|TRBV6-1|TRBJ2-2|.
CASSDTGRNTGELFF
TGTGCCAGCAGTGATACAGGGAGGAACACCGGGGAGCTGTTTTTT
>.|TRBV5-1|TRBJ2-1|TRBD2
CASSLGLAGGSRTYNEQFF
TGCGCCAGCAGCTTGGGCCTAGCGGGGGGCTCGAGGACCTACAATGAGCAGTTCTTC
>.|TRBV7-8|TRBJ2-5|TRBD2
CASSRGLAQETQYF
TGTGCCAGCAGCCGAGGACTAGCCCAAGAGACCCAGTACTTC
>once|TRBV19|TRBJ2-6|.
CASSLRDGLKGSGANVLTF
TGTGCCAGTAGTCTCCGGGACGGCCTTAAAGGGTCTGGGGCCAACGTCCTGACTTTC
>.|TRBV7-9|TRBJ1-4|.
CASSLRRETNEKLFF
TGTGCCAGCAGCTTACGCCGGGAAACTAATGAAAAACTGTTTTTT
>.|TRBV5-1|TRBJ2-7|.
CASSLPSFPGLRSYEQYF
TGCGCCAGCAGCCTCCCTTCTTTTCCGGGTCTACGGTCCTACGAGCAGTACTTC
>.|TRBV3-1/TRBV3-2|TRBJ2-7|.
CASSRNTGSSQYF
TGTGCCAGCAGCCGGAACACAGGGAGCTCGCAGTACTTC